The rows below give T cell receptor beta chains drawn from one sample of a study of identical twins. TCRdb passed the 5' RACE reads through MiXCR, listing each CDR3 protein once. Counted here are roughly 570,000 distinct CDR3 sequences, just under 10% occurring once; the ten biggest clones make up 2.5% to 3.5%. These data are also associated with another study on yellow fever vaccine responses in identical twins.

Source material: PBMCs. Source of these receptors: a woman between 18 and 29 years old in good health. Both conserved end residues are part of each CDR3. The order of the fields is clone size, J gene, V gene, D gene, CDR3 DNA, CDR3 protein. D genes are given only for firm matches. Part of the rows lack a size; the others show once, few, many or a class for expanded clones.

>few|TRBJ2-7|TRBV6-1|TRBD2
TGTGCCAGCAGTGAGGGGACTATTTGGGGGTACTATTACGAGCAGTACTTC
CASSEGTIWGYYYEQYF
>.|TRBJ2-7|TRBV10-3|TRBD2
TGTGCCATCAGTGATCCGGTCGGACTAGCCTACGAGCAGTACTTC
CAISDPVGLAYEQYF
>many|TRBJ2-1|TRBV10-1|.
TGCGCCAGCAGTGGAGGTTTTAGCGGCTCTTCCTACAATGAGCAGTTCTTC
CASSGGFSGSSYNEQFF
>many|TRBJ2-3|TRBV15|.
TGTGCCACCAGCCGCCGCAGGGTTTCGGATACGCAGTATTTT
CATSRRRVSDTQYF
>.|TRBJ2-1|TRBV20-1|TRBD2
TGCAGTGCTAGAGTAGCGGGCTCCTACAATGAGCAGTTCTTC
CSARVAGSYNEQFF
>.|TRBJ2-5|TRBV20-1|.
TGCAGTGCTAGAGGTCCATCGGGGGAGAAGACCCAGTACTTC
CSARGPSGEKTQYF
>.|TRBJ2-1|TRBV10-1|TRBD2
TGCGCCAGCAGTGCCGGGACTAGCGGGACGCATGAGCAGTTCTTC
CASSAGTSGTHEQFF
>many|TRBJ1-1|TRBV10-3|.
TGTGCCATCAGTGAGACCCGAGGACAGTTTGGCACTGAAGCTTTCTTT
CAISETRGQFGTEAFF
>few|TRBJ2-3|TRBV9|TRBD2
TGTGCCAGTACCGGGACTAGCTATTCTAATACGCAGTATTTT
CASTGTSYSNTQYF
>.|TRBJ2-7|TRBV7-2|TRBD1
TGTGCCAGCAGTGACAGGGGCTACCCCTACGAGCAGTACTTC
CASSDRGYPYEQYF
>.|TRBJ2-1|TRBV6-2/TRBV6-3|TRBD2
TGTGCCAGCAGTTACTCGTCTTTAGCGGGAGGGAAGTACAATGAGCAGTTCTTC
CASSYSSLAGGKYNEQFF
>.|TRBJ2-6|TRBV5-1|.
TGCGCCAGCAGCGCCCTTCAGGGCACTGGGGCCAACGTCCTGACTTTC
CASSALQGTGANVLTF
>once|TRBJ2-4|TRBV30|TRBD2
TGTGCCTGGAGTGTTGTAGCGGGAGTACGATCGGGCATTCAGTACTTC
CAWSVVAGVRSGIQYF
>few|TRBJ2-7|TRBV15|.
TGTGCCACCAGCAGAGGGGACGAGACCATCTTCTACGAGCAGTACTTC
CATSRGDETIFYEQYF
>few|TRBJ2-1|TRBV11-2|TRBD2
TGTGCCAGCAGCTTTCCCACCTCAGCGGGGGGGGGTGTTAGTGAGCAGTTCTTC
CASSFPTSAGGGVSEQFF
>.|TRBJ2-4|TRBV12-3/TRBV12-4|.
TGTGCCAGCAGTAGCCCGAGGGCCCTAGCCAAAAACATTCAGTACTTC
CASSSPRALAKNIQYF
>few|TRBJ2-3|TRBV12-3/TRBV12-4|TRBD2
TGTGCCAGCAGGGGGATCTCGGCTCTAGCGGGACTGACAGATACGCAGTATTTT
CASRGISALAGLTDTQYF
>many|TRBJ1-6|TRBV28|TRBD1
TGTGCCAGCCGTATGACAGGGAATAATTCACCCCTCCACTTT
CASRMTGNNSPLHF
>few|TRBJ2-5|TRBV11-2|TRBD1
TGTGCCAGCAGCCCACTCGACAGGGGTTATGAGACCCAGTACTTC
CASSPLDRGYETQYF
>.|TRBJ2-7|TRBV9|TRBD1
TGTGCCAGCAGCACTCGGGACAGTCTCTACGAGCAGTACTTC
CASSTRDSLYEQYF
>.|TRBJ2-1|TRBV20-1|.
TGCAGTGCTAGCACCACTCCCCCTCGGGGGCAGTTCTTC
CSASTTPPRGQFF
>many|TRBJ2-7|TRBV12-3/TRBV12-4|.
TGTGCCAGCAGACAGGGAGGCTCCTACGAGCAGTACTTC
CASRQGGSYEQYF
>many|TRBJ2-7|TRBV15|TRBD2
TGTGCCACCAGCATAACTAGCGGGGGGGCCTACGAGCAGTACTTC
CATSITSGGAYEQYF
>.|TRBJ2-3|TRBV19|.
TGTGCCAGTAGTATTTCGGGGGAGACAGATACGCAGTATTTT
CASSISGETDTQYF
>many|TRBJ1-3|TRBV3-1|TRBD1
TGTGCCGTAGGGGCGCAGGGGGTAACTGGAAACACCATATATTTT
CAVGAQGVTGNTIYF
>few|TRBJ2-1|TRBV3-1|TRBD2
TGTGCCAGCAGCAAAAGCGGGGGAATCTACAATGAGCAGTTCTTC
CASSKSGGIYNEQFF